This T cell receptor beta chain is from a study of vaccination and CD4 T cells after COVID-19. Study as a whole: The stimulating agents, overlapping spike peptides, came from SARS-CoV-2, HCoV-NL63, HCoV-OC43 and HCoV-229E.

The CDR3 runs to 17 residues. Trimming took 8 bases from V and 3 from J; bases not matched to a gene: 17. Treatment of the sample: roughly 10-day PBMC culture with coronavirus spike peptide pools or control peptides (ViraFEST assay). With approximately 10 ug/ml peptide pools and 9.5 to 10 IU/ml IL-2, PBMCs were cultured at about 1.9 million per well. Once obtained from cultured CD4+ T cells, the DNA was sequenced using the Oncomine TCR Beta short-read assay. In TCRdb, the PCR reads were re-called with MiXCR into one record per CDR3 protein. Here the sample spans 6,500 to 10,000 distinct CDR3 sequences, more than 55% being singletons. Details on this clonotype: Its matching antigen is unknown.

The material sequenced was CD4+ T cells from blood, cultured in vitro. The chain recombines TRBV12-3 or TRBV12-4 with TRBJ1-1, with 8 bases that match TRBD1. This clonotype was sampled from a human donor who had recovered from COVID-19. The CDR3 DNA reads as TGTGCCAGCGGCAGAGGAATGTGGGACAGGAGGGACACTGAAGCTTTCTTT. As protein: CASGRGMWDRRDTEAFF.